The T cell receptor (beta chain) under discussion was sequenced for a study of lymphopenia after photon versus proton radiotherapy (dated 2019 in TCRdb). Context from the whole study: The immunological effects of photon versus proton radiation therapy were compared in patients with gastrointestinal tumors who developed high-grade lymphopenia. The cohort comprised about 20 patients with gastrointestinal tumors who received either photon or proton therapy and then developed lymphopenia. The goal of the study was to describe how the two radiation modalities differ in their effects on the immune system. Summary of the overall study and its limitations: The authors looked at the survival association only in patients who died, and they framed better survival with proton therapy as a possibility rather than a demonstrated result. After the lymphocyte count nadir, photon-treated repertoires showed oligoclonal expansion, especially of CD8+ Temra cells, which drove the drop in diversity. Across the cohort, a larger post-nadir drop in TCR diversity was inversely correlated with overall survival time among patients who died. Proton-treated patients stayed relatively stable during treatment, while photon-treated patients lost naive T cells and TCR diversity and gained effector/memory populations.

Library prep was done by the immunoSEQ multiplex PCR assay. T cell repertoires were profiled by deep sequencing of rearranged TCR beta loci, alongside multiparametric flow cytometry. Sourced from immuneACCESS, this table was stored by TCRdb with only in-frame sequences that have V and J called. A share of the clones is absent; for the studies checked, an unresolved V gene accounts for under half, and the remainder has no known explanation. The sample contains about 70,000 clones, 80% to 95% of them found a single time. Of the sample, over 2% falls within the top ten clones. About this clone itself: It has no known antigen specificity. Base qualities were left out, and no much larger clone turns up one base away.

CDR1 and CDR2, looked up from the germline V gene, are KGHSH and LQKENI. Here V drops 2 bases and J drops 5 bases, and the junction holds 10 bases not matched to any gene. Reading from cysteine to phenylalanine, the CDR3 counts 17 amino acids. The entry retains the CDR3 DNA only, 51 bases that are in frame from base 1. Rearrangement joined TRBV18 to TRBJ2-1, with TRBD2 matching 9 junction bases. The source is a woman in her thirties or forties with cholangiocarcinoma. The sample in question was peripheral blood, obtained from a patient treated with photon-based radiotherapy. Here is the DNA: TGTGCCAGCTCACCATACGAGATAGCGGGAGTCAACAATGAGCAGTTCTTC. Protein translation: CASSPYEIAGVNNEQFF.